This T cell receptor beta chain appears in the sequencing data of a study of T cells after yellow fever vaccination. Study background: Some fractions had low cell numbers, and these were prepared with SMART-Seq v4 Ultra Low Input.

The V gene's germline CDR1 is PRHDT and CDR2 FYEKMQ (reference sequence). This CDR3 has 17 residues. V shed 2 bases and J 8 bases; nucleotides not matched to a gene: 14. Using its own MiXCR run on the 5' RACE reads, TCRdb lists one record per CDR3 protein. The sample carries a few hundred thousand distinct CDR3 sequences, roughly 19% recorded once. Study outcomes and limitations: Post-booster reappearance was seen for most primary-vaccination clones (just over 95% CD4, roughly 91% CD8).

This clonotype was counted a few times. Its antigen is not identified. The TCR originated in a man aged 25-40 years who received the YFV17D yellow fever vaccine. The chain has TRBV13 and TRBJ2-1, with 8 positions matching TRBD2. Here the sequenced sample was PBMCs, taken 15 days after the yellow fever booster vaccination. CDR3 region: CASSLQNSGRDHYEQFF. CDR3 coding DNA: TGTGCCAGCAGCTTACAGAACAGCGGGAGAGATCATTATGAGCAGTTCTTC.